The clone carrying this T cell receptor beta chain was picked up one time. The target antigen is unknown. Clones were read by immunoSEQ multiplex PCR, and TCRdb kept only the in-frame ones, dropping some. The data contain fewer than 60,000 clones, around nine tenths of them singletons. The data belong to a study of OX40 agonist ivuxolimab in advanced cancers. Across the study: Each dose-escalation patient presented with hepatocellular carcinoma, melanoma, renal cell or head and neck cancer. Study results and caveats: Compared with CD4+, CD8+ T cells on average had more expanded clones.

The timepoints at which blood was sampled were baseline, cycle 4 day 1, and cycle 7 day 1. This sequence originates from an adult with an advanced solid tumor such as melanoma, head and neck, liver or kidney cancer. The input for sequencing was CD4+ or CD8+ T cells sorted from blood, taken in a trial of the OX40 agonist ivuxolimab.

The DNA for the CDR3 is TGCGCCAGCAGCTTGGGGACTAGCGGTGCGGAGGAGCAGTTCTTC. Encoded protein: CASSLGTSGAEEQFF. J is TRBJ2-1 and V is TRBV5-1; 10 bases match TRBD2. The CDR3 totals 15 residues. J lost 10 bases, V lost 0 bases, and 7 bases had no gene match. The V gene's germline CDR1 is SGHRS and CDR2 YFSETQ.